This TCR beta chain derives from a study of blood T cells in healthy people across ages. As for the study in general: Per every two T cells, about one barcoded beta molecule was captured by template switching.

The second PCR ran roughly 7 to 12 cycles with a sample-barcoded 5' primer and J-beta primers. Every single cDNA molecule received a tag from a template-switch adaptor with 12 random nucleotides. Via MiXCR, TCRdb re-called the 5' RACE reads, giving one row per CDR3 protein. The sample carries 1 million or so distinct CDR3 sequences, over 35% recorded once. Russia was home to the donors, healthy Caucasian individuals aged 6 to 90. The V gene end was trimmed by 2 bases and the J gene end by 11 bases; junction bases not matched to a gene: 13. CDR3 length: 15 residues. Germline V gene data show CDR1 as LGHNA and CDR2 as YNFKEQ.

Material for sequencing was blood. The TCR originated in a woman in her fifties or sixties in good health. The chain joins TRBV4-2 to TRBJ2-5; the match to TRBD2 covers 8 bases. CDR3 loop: CASSQPGLDKEEQYF. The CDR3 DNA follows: TGTGCCAGCAGCCAACCGGGACTAGACAAGGAGGAGCAGTACTTC.